The sequence of this TCR beta chain was determined in a study of blood T cell repertoires in COVID-19. Per germline, CDR1 SGHTA and CDR2 FQGNSA. There are 13 residues in the CDR3. The V end was cut by 5 bases, the J end by 11 bases, with 17 bases between. Profiling relied on immunoSEQ multiplex PCR, and the TCRdb table lists in-frame clones only, not all of them. The table lists some 65,000 clones, about 73% of them singletons. The sequencing sample was made of peripheral blood. The chain joins TRBV7-2 to TRBJ2-3, with a weak D call TRBD2 (5 bases). The sequence was obtained from a woman older than 75 with acute or convalescent COVID-19. CDR3 protein: CASSPVRGEGQYF. The CDR3 DNA sequence: TGTGCCAGCAGCCCGGTACGGGGTGAGGGGCAGTATTTT.